Presented here are 32 T cell receptor beta chains from one specimen sequenced in a study of radiotherapy plus CTLA-4 blockade in lung cancer. The assay was immunoSEQ multiplex PCR, and TCRdb's table has in-frame clones only and misses some. The data contain tens of thousands of clones, roughly 87% of them singletons. The sequences come from peripheral blood, collected from a patient treated with radiotherapy plus ipilimumab. The receptors here all came from a human donor with non-small cell lung cancer who had stable disease on radiotherapy plus ipilimumab.

This chain links TRBV30 with TRBJ2-3; the match to TRBD2 covers 11 bases. Germline loops: CDR1 GTSNPN, CDR2 SVGIG (reference sequence). This CDR3 comprises 13 residues. The CDR3 region is CASSGGYTDTQYF. Written as DNA, the CDR3 is TGTGCTTCTAGCGGGGGGTACACAGATACGCAGTATTTT.

This sequence joins TRBV5-4 and TRBJ1-1; D is uncertain. This CDR3 has 14 residues. V lost 3 bases and J 0 bases, leaving 9 bases between the germline ends. The V gene's germline CDR1 is SGHNT and CDR2 YYREEE (reference sequence). The CDR3 is CASSSGVMNTEAFF. The CDR3 coding sequence is TGTGCCAGCAGCTCCGGAGTCATGAACACTGAAGCTTTCTTT.

The V gene is TRBV7-3, the J gene TRBJ2-3; 9 bases agree with TRBD2. Germline lookup yields CDR1 SGHTA and CDR2 FQGTGA. The ends lost 10 bases at V and 6 bases at J; junction bases unmatched: 23. CDR3 length equals 18 residues. The CDR3 is CAIGGAGLAGLAYDTQYF. The DNA for the CDR3 is TGTGCCATCGGAGGGGCAGGACTCGCGGGACTAGCCTACGATACGCAGTATTTT.

This clone was counted only a few times. This rearrangement joins TRBV10-3 to TRBJ1-2; tentative D call: TRBD1 (6 bases). The V gene lost 2 bases and the J gene lost 4 bases, with 8 bases spanning the gap. In germline, CDR1 is ENHRY, CDR2 SYGVKD. The CDR3 extends over 13 amino acids. CDR3 residues: CAISETGSYGYTF. The DNA for the CDR3 is TGTGCCATCAGTGAGACAGGGAGCTATGGCTACACCTTC.

The chain joins TRBV6-5 to TRBJ1-1; D remains unclear. Germline-derived CDR1 and CDR2 are MNHEY and SVGAGI. This CDR3 has 13 residues. Trimming left V 6 bases short and J 1 base short, with 9 bases between. The CDR3 spells CASSSYGNTEAFF. DNA of the CDR3: TGTGCCAGCAGCTCGTACGGGAACACTGAAGCTTTCTTT.

This clone was detected a few times. The chain uses TRBV7-9 and TRBJ1-2; no firm D call. Germline V gene lookup returns CDR1 SEHNR and CDR2 FQNEAQ (reference sequence). V was shortened by 1 base and J by 2 bases, with 5 bases between the two germline ends. This CDR3 region has 13 residues. CDR3 sequence reads: CASSLDGNYGYTF. The CDR3 bases are TGTGCCAGCAGCTTAGACGGGAACTATGGCTACACCTTC.

The chain employs TRBV6-5 and TRBJ1-5; possible D gene TRBD1, 5 bases. This CDR3 comprises 14 residues. In germline, CDR1 is MNHEY, CDR2 SVGAGI. The V gene lost 5 bases and the J gene lost 4 bases, with 12 bases spanning the gap. CDR3 DNA: TGTGCCAGCAGTAGGGACTCCCAAAATCAGCCCCAGCATTTT. It yields the protein CASSRDSQNQPQHF.

The V and J genes are TRBV7-9 and TRBJ1-1, with D unclear. Trimming took off 2 bases at V and 0 bases at J, with 7 bases between the two ends. The germline V gene encodes CDR1 SEHNR and CDR2 FQNEAQ (reference sequence). The CDR3 is 14 amino acids. In DNA form, the CDR3 reads TGTGCCAGCAGCTTATATGGGCTGAACACTGAAGCTTTCTTT. Its translation: CASSLYGLNTEAFF.

The gene calls are TRBV11-2 and TRBJ2-3; D is unresolved. CDR3 length: 13 amino acids. Germline V gene sequence: CDR1 SGHAT, CDR2 FQNNGV. The V and J ends lost 5 bases and 4 bases respectively, with 10 bases between them. CDR3: CASSKNSPDTQYF. The CDR3 region has the DNA TGTGCCAGCAGCAAAAACTCCCCAGATACGCAGTATTTT.

The DNA of the CDR3 is TGTGCCAGCAGCTTAGTAAGTCTTGAGCAGTTCTTC. It is translated as CASSLVSLEQFF. The chain recombines TRBV7-2 with TRBJ2-1; no definite D call. This CDR3 region has 12 residues. The V end was cut by 1 base, the J end by 9 bases, with 7 bases between. CDR1 is SGHTA and CDR2 is FQGNSA in the germline V gene.

This chain connects TRBV30 to TRBJ2-7, with 13 bases fitting TRBD2. The CDR3 sequence is 16 residues long. Looked up from germline, CDR1 is GTSNPN and CDR2 is SVGIG (reference sequence). The junction had 5 bases not matched to a gene; V was cut back by 0 bases and J by 3 bases. The CDR3 sequence is CAWSVRTSGSRYEQYF. CDR3 coding DNA: TGTGCCTGGAGTGTCCGGACTAGCGGGAGTCGCTACGAGCAGTACTTC.

This clone was observed a handful of times. The chain combines TRBV27 with TRBJ2-1; 7 bases match TRBD1. Losses at the gene ends were 8 bases for V and 3 bases for J; bases not matched to a gene: 13. Looked up from germline, CDR1 is MNHEY and CDR2 is SMNVEV (reference sequence). CDR3 length: 16 amino acids. The CDR3 loop reads CASGGQTSLIYNEQFF. Written as DNA, the CDR3 is TGTGCCAGCGGGGGACAGACTTCTCTCATCTACAATGAGCAGTTCTTC.

The chain recombines TRBV18 with TRBJ1-6, with D unresolved. Germline V CDR1 and CDR2: KGHSH, LQKENI. V was clipped by 2 bases and J by 8 bases, with 7 bases between them. This CDR3 has 13 amino acids. The CDR3 loop reads CASSPGTDSPLHF. CDR3 nucleotides: TGTGCCAGCTCACCAGGTACAGATTCACCCCTCCACTTT.

This clone was picked up a small number of times. The chain recombines TRBV29-1 with TRBJ1-1; D ambiguous. Looked up from germline, CDR1 is SQVTM and CDR2 is ANQGSEA. The germline V and J ends were trimmed by 7 bases and 6 bases, with 18 bases remaining between them. The CDR3 has 13 amino acids. The CDR3 DNA reads as TGCAGCGCCCTGTTGCTGGGCGGGGCTGAAGCTTTCTTT. This encodes CSALLLGGAEAFF.

CDR3 sequence reads: CASSLEGAGRSTGYEQYF. The CDR3 DNA follows: TGTGCCAGCAGCTTAGAAGGGGCAGGCCGGAGCACGGGCTACGAGCAGTACTTC. The chain couples TRBV7-2 to TRBJ2-7; D may be TRBD1 (5 bases). Germline V gene sequence: CDR1 SGHTA, CDR2 FQGNSA. Between the trimmed V and J ends, which lost 1 base and 3 bases, there was a span of 22 bases. CDR3 length: 18 residues.

The J gene is TRBJ1-2, the V gene TRBV6-5; D perhaps matches TRBD1 (6 bases). The V gene lost 10 bases and the J gene lost 7 bases, with 19 bases spanning the gap. The CDR3 totals 13 residues. The germline gives CDR1 MNHEY, CDR2 SVGAGI. The CDR3 sequence: CATQGRGSTGYTF. CDR3 in DNA: TGTGCCACGCAGGGGAGGGGTTCAACTGGCTACACCTTC.

This clone appeared a few times. J is TRBJ2-3 and V is TRBV7-8, with no clear D. V was trimmed by 4 bases and J by 0 bases, leaving 17 bases between them. There are 17 residues in the CDR3. Germline values: CDR1 SGHVS, CDR2 FQNEAQ. CDR3 protein: CASSSFPGARSTDTQYF. The CDR3 DNA reads TGTGCCAGCAGCTCCTTTCCGGGCGCTAGGAGCACAGATACGCAGTATTTT.

This chain joins TRBV27 and TRBJ1-1; weak D call: TRBD1 (6 bases). The CDR3 runs 13 residues. Germline CDR1 reads MNHEY; CDR2 reads SMNVEV (reference sequence). Trimming removed 7 bases at V and 1 base at J, with 10 bases between. The CDR3: CASIKGGNTEAFF. Written as DNA, the CDR3 is TGTGCCAGCATTAAAGGGGGGAACACTGAAGCTTTCTTT.

The J gene is TRBJ1-5, the V gene TRBV6-1; D possibly corresponds to TRBD1 (6 bases). V lost 6 bases to trimming and J lost 5 bases, with 14 bases between them. The CDR3 contains 14 residues. CDR1 and CDR2 (germline): MNHNS, SASEGT. Here the CDR3 DNA reads TGTGCCAGCAGAGAGTATACAGGGTATCAGCCCCAGCATTTT. Its translation: CASREYTGYQPQHF.

The CDR3 DNA sequence: TGTGCCAGCAGCCGACAGGGCTCCTACGAGCAGTACTTC. Residues: CASSRQGSYEQYF. The rearrangement uses TRBV7-2 and TRBJ2-7, with 7 bases lining up with TRBD1. V shed 5 bases, J shed 0 bases, and the junction held 1 base outside the gene matches. Germline V gene data show CDR1 as SGHTA and CDR2 as FQGNSA. The length of the CDR3 is 13 residues. The full variable domain, completed using reference TRBV7-2 and TRBJ2-7, is GAGVSQSPSNKVTEKGKDVELRCDPISGHTALYWYRQSLGQGLEFLIYFQGNSAPDKSGLPSDRFSAERTGGSVSTLTIQRTQQEDSAVYLCASSRQGSYEQYFGPGTRLTVT.

The chain is built from TRBV5-1 and TRBJ2-3; TRBD2 aligns across 8 bases. After removal of 3 bases from V and 2 bases from J, the junction contained 2 bases not matched to a gene. The CDR3 has 14 amino acids. Germline V gene sequence: CDR1 SGHRS, CDR2 YFSETQ. The CDR3: CASSSGGLTDTQYF. The CDR3 DNA reads as TGCGCCAGCAGCTCGGGGGGGCTCACAGATACGCAGTATTTT.

The chain is built from TRBV5-4 and TRBJ2-7; a weak D match, TRBD1 (6 bases). Trimming left V 3 bases short and J 0 bases short, with 13 bases between. This CDR3 is 15 amino acids long. Per germline, CDR1 SGHNT and CDR2 YYREEE (reference sequence). The CDR3: CASSSPRDTSYEQYF. DNA of the CDR3: TGTGCCAGCAGCTCACCCCGGGACACCTCCTACGAGCAGTACTTC.

The CDR3 protein is CAWSVDTRGQGLRYGYTF. DNA for the CDR3: TGTGCCTGGAGTGTAGACACGAGAGGACAGGGACTTCGATATGGCTACACCTTC. The rearrangement joins TRBV30 to TRBJ1-2; 8 bases fit TRBD1. From germline, CDR1 is GTSNPN and CDR2 SVGIG (reference sequence). V was pared by 0 bases and J by 5 bases, with 17 bases of the junction left unmatched. This CDR3 comprises 18 residues.

The gene calls are TRBV5-4 and TRBJ2-7; D might be TRBD1 (7 bases). Germline lookup yields CDR1 SGHNT and CDR2 YYREEE (reference sequence). This CDR3 is built from 12 residues. The germline V and J ends were trimmed by 4 bases and 6 bases, with 11 bases remaining between them. CDR3 amino acids: CASSRGTVEQYF. The CDR3, as DNA: TGTGCCAGCAGCCGCGGGACAGTCGAGCAGTACTTC. Supplemented by reference TRBV5-4 and TRBJ2-7, the full variable domain reads ETGVTQSPTHLIKTRGQQVTLRCSSQSGHNTVSWYQQALGQGPQFIFQYYREEENGRGNFPPRFSGLQFPNYSSELNVNALELDDSALYLCASSRGTVEQYFGPGTRLTVT.

This sequence joins TRBV11-2 and TRBJ2-4; D gene uncertain. Germline V gives CDR1 SGHAT, CDR2 FQNNGV. This CDR3 contains 17 residues. V lost 1 base, J lost 7 bases, and 20 bases lay in between. The CDR3: CASSLGGRLIINNIQYF. In nucleotides, the CDR3 is TGTGCCAGCAGCTTAGGTGGGCGCCTTATCATCAACAACATTCAGTACTTC.

This clone was detected only a few times. The chain is built from TRBV5-1 and TRBJ2-3; D may be TRBD1 or TRBD2 (6 bases each). The CDR3 is 16 amino acids. Germline V gene data show CDR1 as SGHRS and CDR2 as YFSETQ. V was clipped by 4 bases and J by 2 bases, with 17 bases between them. The CDR3 loop is CASSRYNRGLTDTQYF. The CDR3 DNA reads as TGCGCCAGCAGCCGATATAATCGGGGGCTCACAGATACGCAGTATTTT.

The chain couples TRBV11-2 to TRBJ2-5; either TRBD1 or TRBD2 may fit D (6 bases each). This CDR3 region has 15 residues. CDR1 is SGHAT, CDR2 FQNNGV, per germline. Deletions cut 0 bases from V and 6 bases from J, with 14 bases between. The DNA of the CDR3 is TGTGCCAGCAGCTTAGATCTCGGGGGCGGAAAGACCCAGTACTTC. Translation gives CASSLDLGGGKTQYF.

The chain carries TRBV7-9 and TRBJ2-3; D tentatively reads TRBD1 or TRBD2 (5 bases each). Per germline, CDR1 SEHNR and CDR2 FQNEAQ (reference sequence). The length of the CDR3 is 15 residues. The V end lost 6 bases, the J end lost 0 bases, and 13 bases lay between the germline ends. The CDR3 DNA is TGTGCCAGCAGGTCCGGGACCACTAGCACAGATACGCAGTATTTT. Amino acids: CASRSGTTSTDTQYF.

The rearrangement links TRBV5-1 to TRBJ2-5, with a tentative D call TRBD1 (6 bases). The CDR3 sequence is 16 residues long. Germline V gives CDR1 SGHRS, CDR2 YFSETQ. Trimming removed 0 bases at V and 2 bases at J, with 14 bases between. CDR3: CASSLGRGLSQETQYF. The CDR3 coding sequence is TGCGCCAGCAGCTTGGGCAGGGGCTTGTCGCAAGAGACCCAGTACTTC. Together with reference TRBV5-1 and TRBJ2-5, the CDR3 gives the full variable domain: KAGVTQTPRYLIKTRGQQVTLSCSPISGHRSVSWYQQTPGQGLQFLFEYFSETQRNKGNFPGRFSGRQFSNSRSEMNVSTLELGDSALYLCASSLGRGLSQETQYFGPGTRLLVL.

This chain connects TRBV19 to TRBJ1-5; tentatively, D is TRBD1 (5 bases). Trimming removed 6 bases at V and 4 bases at J, with 16 bases between. The CDR3 contains 15 residues. CDR1 is LNHDA, CDR2 SQIVND, per germline (reference sequence). The CDR3 coding sequence is TGTGCCAGTAGCCCCCCGGGACTGTCTAATCAGCCCCAGCATTTT. Protein sequence: CASSPPGLSNQPQHF.

This chain connects TRBV7-6 to TRBJ2-5; possible D gene TRBD2, 6 bases. The J call may be in error: the DNA end matches TRBJ2-7 better. The CDR3 covers 18 residues. Germline CDR1 SGHVS, CDR2 FNYEAQ. The CDR3 coding sequence is TGTGCCAGCAGCTTAGCGGTCCCGGAGGGTGTTACTAGGAACGAGCAGTACTTC. This gives the protein CASSLAVPEGVTRNEQYF.

The J gene is TRBJ2-1, the V gene TRBV7-2; D uncertain. Germline CDR1 is SGHTA and CDR2 is FQGNSA. The CDR3 has 12 amino acids. The V and J ends lost 1 base and 10 bases respectively, with 8 bases between them. Here the CDR3 reads CASSLDNAEQFF. The CDR3 region has the DNA TGTGCCAGCAGCTTAGATAACGCAGAGCAGTTCTTC.